This T cell receptor (beta chain) was recovered during a study of response to subunit inactivated influenza vaccine. Looked up from germline, CDR1 is SEHNR and CDR2 is FQNEAQ (reference sequence). Trimming removed 5 bases from V and 2 bases from J, with 17 bases in between. The CDR3 covers 16 residues. This clonotype was seen a few times. The antigen is undetermined. MiXCR, applied by TCRdb to the RT-PCR reads, yields one record per CDR3 protein. The top ten clones hold 11% of a sample with about 780,000 distinct CDR3 sequences, less than 20% of them seen once. Points from the study as a whole: The study's authors posited that every seasonal influenza vaccination enlists few new T cells.

The sequencing used PBMCs from blood, collected around 5 days after vaccination. The receptor comes from a man aged 50 to 60 who received an inactivated influenza vaccine. This chain uses TRBV7-9 with TRBJ2-3, with D possibly matching TRBD1 (6 bases). Written as DNA, the CDR3 is TGTGCCAGCAGCGGACACGGGACAAGACTCACAGATACGCAGTATTTT. Protein sequence: CASSGHGTRLTDTQYF.